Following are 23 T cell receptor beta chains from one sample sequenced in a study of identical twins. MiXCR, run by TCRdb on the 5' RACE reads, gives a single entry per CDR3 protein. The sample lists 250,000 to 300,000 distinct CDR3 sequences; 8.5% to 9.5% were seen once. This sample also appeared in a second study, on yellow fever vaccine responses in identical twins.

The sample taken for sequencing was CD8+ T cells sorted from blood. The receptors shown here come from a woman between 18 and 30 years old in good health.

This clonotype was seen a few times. CDR3 residues: CASRGPGTGSWRYEQYF. CDR3 sequence (DNA): TGTGCCAGCAGAGGCCCCGGGACAGGGAGTTGGAGGTACGAGCAGTACTTC. This chain connects TRBV5-6 to TRBJ2-7; 9 bases agree with TRBD1. With V trimmed by 5 bases and J by 4 bases, 16 bases remained unmatched. The CDR3 contains 17 residues. In germline, CDR1 is SGHDT, CDR2 YYEEEE.

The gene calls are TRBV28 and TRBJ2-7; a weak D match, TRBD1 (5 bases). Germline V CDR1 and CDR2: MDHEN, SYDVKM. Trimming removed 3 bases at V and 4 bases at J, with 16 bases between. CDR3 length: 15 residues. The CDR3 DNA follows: TGTGCCAGCAGTTTCCAGGTTGGGGCCAAATACGAGCAGTACTTC. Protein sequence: CASSFQVGAKYEQYF.

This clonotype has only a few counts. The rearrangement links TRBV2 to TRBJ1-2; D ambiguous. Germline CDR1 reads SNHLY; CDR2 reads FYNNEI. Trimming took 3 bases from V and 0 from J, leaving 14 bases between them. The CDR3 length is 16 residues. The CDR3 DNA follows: TGTGCCAGCAGTGATGTAAACCGACCCGCTAACTATGGCTACACCTTC. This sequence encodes CASSDVNRPANYGYTF.

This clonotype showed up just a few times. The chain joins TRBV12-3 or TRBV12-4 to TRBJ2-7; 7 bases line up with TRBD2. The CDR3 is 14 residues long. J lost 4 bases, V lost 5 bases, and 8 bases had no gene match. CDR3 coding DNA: TGTGCCAGCAGTCCGTCGGGACTAAAGTACGAGCAGTACTTC. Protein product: CASSPSGLKYEQYF.

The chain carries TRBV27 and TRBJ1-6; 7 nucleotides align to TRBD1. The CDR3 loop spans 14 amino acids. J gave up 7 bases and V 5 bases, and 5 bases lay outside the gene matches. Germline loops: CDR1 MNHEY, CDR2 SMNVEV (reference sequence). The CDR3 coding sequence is TGTGCCAGCAGTCCCGGACAGGCGAATTCACCCCTCCACTTT. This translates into CASSPGQANSPLHF.

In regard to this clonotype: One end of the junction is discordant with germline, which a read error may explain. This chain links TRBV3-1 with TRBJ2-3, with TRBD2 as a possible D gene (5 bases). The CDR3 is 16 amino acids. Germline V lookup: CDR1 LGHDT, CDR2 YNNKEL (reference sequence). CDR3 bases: TGTGCCAGCAGTCCAGCGAGCGGACCCCGCACGGATACGCAGTATTTT. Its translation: CASSPASGPRTDTQYF.

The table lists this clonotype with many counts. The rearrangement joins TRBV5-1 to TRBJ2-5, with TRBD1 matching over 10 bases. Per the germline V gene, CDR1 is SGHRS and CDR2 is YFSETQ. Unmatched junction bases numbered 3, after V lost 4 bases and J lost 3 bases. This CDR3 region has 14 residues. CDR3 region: CASSATGGEETQYF. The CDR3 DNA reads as TGCGCCAGCAGCGCGACAGGGGGCGAAGAGACCCAGTACTTC.

The CDR3 nucleotides are TGTGCCAGCAGCTCCCACCGCGGGGAAGCCTACAATGAGCAGTTCTTC. Its translation is CASSSHRGEAYNEQFF. The chain links TRBV11-3 to TRBJ2-1, with D possibly TRBD2 on 6 matching bases. The CDR3 runs to 16 residues. V gave up 4 bases and J gave up 2 bases, with 15 bases separating them. Per the germline V gene, CDR1 is SGHNT and CDR2 is YENEEA.

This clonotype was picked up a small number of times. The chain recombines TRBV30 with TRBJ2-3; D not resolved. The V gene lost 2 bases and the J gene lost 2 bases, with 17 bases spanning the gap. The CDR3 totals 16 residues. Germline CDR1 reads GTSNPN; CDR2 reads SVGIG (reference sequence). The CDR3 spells CAWSPSGPSTTDTQYF. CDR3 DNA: TGTGCCTGGAGTCCCTCCGGCCCGAGCACCACAGATACGCAGTATTTT.

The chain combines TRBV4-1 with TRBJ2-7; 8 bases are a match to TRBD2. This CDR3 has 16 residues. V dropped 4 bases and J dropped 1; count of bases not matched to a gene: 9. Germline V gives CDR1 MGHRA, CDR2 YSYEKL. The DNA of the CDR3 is TGCGCCAGCAGCCCAAAGCAACTAGCGGAGTCCTACGAGCAGTACTTC. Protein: CASSPKQLAESYEQYF.

CDR3 in amino acids: CASSLGGHLGEQYF. The CDR3 region has the DNA TGCGCCAGCAGCTTGGGAGGACACCTGGGCGAGCAGTACTTC. The J gene is TRBJ2-7, the V gene TRBV5-1; maybe TRBD1 (5 bases). Trimming removed 0 bases at V and 6 bases at J, with 13 bases between. The germline CDR1 and CDR2 sequences are SGHRS and YFSETQ. The CDR3 sequence is 14 residues long. Full variable domain (missing parts from reference TRBV5-1 and TRBJ2-7): KAGVTQTPRYLIKTRGQQVTLSCSPISGHRSVSWYQQTPGQGLQFLFEYFSETQRNKGNFPGRFSGRQFSNSRSEMNVSTLELGDSALYLCASSLGGHLGEQYFGPGTRLTVT.

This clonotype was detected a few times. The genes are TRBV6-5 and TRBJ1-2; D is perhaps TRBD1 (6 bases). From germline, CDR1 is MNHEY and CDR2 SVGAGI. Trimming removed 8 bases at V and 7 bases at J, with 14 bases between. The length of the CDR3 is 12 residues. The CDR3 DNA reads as TGTGCCAGCGGCGAACAGGGCCGTGGCTACACCTTC. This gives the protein CASGEQGRGYTF.

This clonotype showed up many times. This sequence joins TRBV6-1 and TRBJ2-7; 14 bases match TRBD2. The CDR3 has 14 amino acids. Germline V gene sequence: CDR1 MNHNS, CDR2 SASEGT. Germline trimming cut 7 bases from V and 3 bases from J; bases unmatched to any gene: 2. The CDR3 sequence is CASIGTSGSYEQYF. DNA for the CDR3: TGTGCCAGCATTGGGACTAGCGGGAGCTACGAGCAGTACTTC.

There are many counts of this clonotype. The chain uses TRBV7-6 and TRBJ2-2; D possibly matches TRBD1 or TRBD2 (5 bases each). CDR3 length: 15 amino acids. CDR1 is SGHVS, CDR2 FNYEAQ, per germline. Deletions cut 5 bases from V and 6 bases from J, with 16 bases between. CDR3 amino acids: CASSIRDPNAGELFF. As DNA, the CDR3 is TGTGCCAGCAGCATCCGGGACCCCAACGCCGGGGAGCTGTTTTTT. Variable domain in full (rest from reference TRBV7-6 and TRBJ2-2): GAGVSQSPRYKVTKRGQDVALRCDPISGHVSLYWYRQALGQGPEFLTYFNYEAQQDKSGLPNDRFSAERPEGSISTLTIQRTEQRDSAMYRCASSIRDPNAGELFFGEGSRLTVL.

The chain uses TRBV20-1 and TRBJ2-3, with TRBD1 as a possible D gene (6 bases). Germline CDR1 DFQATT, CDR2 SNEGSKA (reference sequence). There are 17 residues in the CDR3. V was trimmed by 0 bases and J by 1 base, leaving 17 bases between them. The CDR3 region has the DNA TGCAGTGCTAGAGATTTCCGGGACACAGGAGGCACAGATACGCAGTATTTT. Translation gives CSARDFRDTGGTDTQYF.

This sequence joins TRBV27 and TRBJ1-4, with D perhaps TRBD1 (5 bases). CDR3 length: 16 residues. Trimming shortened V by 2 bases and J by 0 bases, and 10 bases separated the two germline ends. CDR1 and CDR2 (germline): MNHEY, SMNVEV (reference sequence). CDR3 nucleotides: TGTGCCAGCAGTTTAGATGGGGGAACAACTAATGAAAAACTGTTTTTT. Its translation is CASSLDGGTTNEKLFF.

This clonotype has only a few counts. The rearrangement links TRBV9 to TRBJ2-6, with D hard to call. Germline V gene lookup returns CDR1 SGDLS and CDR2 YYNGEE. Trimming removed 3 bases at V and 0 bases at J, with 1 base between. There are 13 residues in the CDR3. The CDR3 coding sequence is TGTGCCAGCAGCGCCTCTGGGGCCAACGTCCTGACTTTC. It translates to CASSASGANVLTF.

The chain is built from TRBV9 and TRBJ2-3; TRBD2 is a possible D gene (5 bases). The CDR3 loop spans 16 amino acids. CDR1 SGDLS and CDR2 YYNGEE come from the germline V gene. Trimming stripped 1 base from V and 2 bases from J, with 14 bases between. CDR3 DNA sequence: TGTGCCAGCAGCGTAAAGACTACAACCCCCACAGATACGCAGTATTTT. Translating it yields CASSVKTTTPTDTQYF.

In nucleotides, the CDR3 is TGTGCCACACTCCCTGGAAGCTCTTATAGCACAGATACGCAGTATTTT. As protein: CATLPGSSYSTDTQYF. V and J are TRBV19 and TRBJ2-3; D uncertain. Trimming stripped 10 bases from V and 0 bases from J, with 20 bases between. The CDR3 is 16 residues long. Per the germline V gene, CDR1 is LNHDA and CDR2 is SQIVND (reference sequence).

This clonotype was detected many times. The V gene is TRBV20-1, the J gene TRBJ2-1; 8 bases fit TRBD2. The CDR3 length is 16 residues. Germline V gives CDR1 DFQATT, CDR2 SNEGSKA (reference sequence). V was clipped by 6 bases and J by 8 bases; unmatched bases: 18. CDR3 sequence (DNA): TGCAGTGCCCGGTCGGAAGAAGCGGGAGACGTGTATGAGCAGTTCTTC. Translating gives CSARSEEAGDVYEQFF.

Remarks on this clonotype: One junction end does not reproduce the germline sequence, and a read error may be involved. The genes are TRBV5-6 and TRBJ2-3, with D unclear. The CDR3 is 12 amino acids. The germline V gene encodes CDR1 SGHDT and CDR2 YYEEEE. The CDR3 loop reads CASSPHTHTQYF. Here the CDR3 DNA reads TGTGCCAGCAGTCCTCACACACATACGCAGTATTTT. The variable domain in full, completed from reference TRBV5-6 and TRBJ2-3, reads DAGVTQSPTHLIKTRGQQVTLRCSPKSGHDTVSWYQQALGQGPQFIFQYYEEEERQRGNFPDRFSGHQFPNYSSELNVNALLLGDSALYLCASSPHTHTQYFGPGTRLTVL.

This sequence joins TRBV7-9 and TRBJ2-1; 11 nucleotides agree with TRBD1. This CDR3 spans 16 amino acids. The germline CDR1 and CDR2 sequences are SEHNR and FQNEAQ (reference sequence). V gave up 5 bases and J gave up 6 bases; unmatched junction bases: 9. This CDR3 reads CASSPRTGGLLNEQFF. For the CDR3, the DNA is TGTGCCAGCAGCCCTCGGACAGGGGGCCTGCTCAATGAGCAGTTCTTC.

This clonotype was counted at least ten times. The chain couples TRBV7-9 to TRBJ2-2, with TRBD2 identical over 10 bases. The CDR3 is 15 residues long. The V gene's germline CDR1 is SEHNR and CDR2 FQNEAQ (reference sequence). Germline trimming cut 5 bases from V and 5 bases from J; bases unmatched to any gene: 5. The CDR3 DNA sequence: TGTGCCAGCAGCATACTAGCGGGGTCAACCGGGGAGCTGTTTTTT. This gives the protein CASSILAGSTGELFF.